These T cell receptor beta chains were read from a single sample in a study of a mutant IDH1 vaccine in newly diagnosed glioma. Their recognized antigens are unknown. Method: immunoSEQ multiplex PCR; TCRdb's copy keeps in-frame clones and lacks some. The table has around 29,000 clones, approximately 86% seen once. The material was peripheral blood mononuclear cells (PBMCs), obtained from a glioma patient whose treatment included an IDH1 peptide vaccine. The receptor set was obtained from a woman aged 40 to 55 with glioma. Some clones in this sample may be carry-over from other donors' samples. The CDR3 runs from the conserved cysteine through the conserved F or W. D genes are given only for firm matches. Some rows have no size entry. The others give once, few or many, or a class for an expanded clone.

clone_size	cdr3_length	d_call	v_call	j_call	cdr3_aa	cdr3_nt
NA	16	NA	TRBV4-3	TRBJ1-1	CASSQVRISADTEAFF	TGCGCCAGCAGCCAAGTCCGAATTTCGGCGGACACTGAAGCTTTCTTT
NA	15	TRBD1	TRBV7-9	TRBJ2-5	CASSHRQGSEETQYF	TGTGCCAGCAGCCACCGACAGGGGAGTGAAGAGACCCAGTACTTC
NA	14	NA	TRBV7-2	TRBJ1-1	CASSRSGGGTEAFF	TGTGCCAGCAGTCGGAGCGGGGGTGGCACTGAAGCTTTCTTT
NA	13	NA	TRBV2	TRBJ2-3	CASSPPFTDTQYF	TGTGCCAGCAGTCCCCCGTTCACAGATACGCAGTATTTT
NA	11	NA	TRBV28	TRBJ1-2	CASTQDYGYTF	TGTGCCAGCACGCAGGACTATGGCTACACCTTC
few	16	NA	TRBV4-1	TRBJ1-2	CASSPPGAASSYGYTF	TGCGCCAGCAGCCCACCTGGTGCAGCATCGAGTTATGGCTACACCTTC
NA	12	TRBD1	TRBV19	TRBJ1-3	CASGQGRNTIYF	TGTGCCAGCGGACAGGGGAGAAACACCATATATTTT
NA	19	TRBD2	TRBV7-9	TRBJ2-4	CASSSQGGEGRLAKNIQYF	TGTGCCAGCAGCTCCCAGGGAGGGGAAGGCCGACTAGCCAAAAACATTCAGTACTTC
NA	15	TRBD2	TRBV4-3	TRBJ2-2	CASSQGGAGGPELFF	TGCGCCAGCAGCCAAGGAGGGGCGGGAGGGCCAGAGCTGTTTTTT
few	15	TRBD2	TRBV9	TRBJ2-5	CASSVEERGGETQYF	TGTGCCAGCAGCGTAGAGGAGAGGGGAGGGGAGACCCAGTACTTC
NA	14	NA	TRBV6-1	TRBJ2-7	CASSEQGRGFEQYF	TGTGCCAGCAGTGAGCAGGGGAGGGGGTTCGAGCAGTACTTC
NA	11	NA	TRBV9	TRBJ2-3	CASSVEATQYF	TGTGCCAGCAGCGTAGAAGCGACGCAGTATTTT
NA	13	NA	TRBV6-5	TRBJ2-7	CASTPRGQNEQYF	TGTGCCAGCACCCCGCGGGGCCAAAACGAGCAGTACTTC
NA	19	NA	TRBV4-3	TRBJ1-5	CASSQDAWRGSGSNQPQHF	TGCGCCAGCAGCCAAGATGCCTGGAGGGGGTCGGGGAGCAATCAGCCCCAGCATTTT
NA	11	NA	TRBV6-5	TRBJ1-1	CASSYATEAFF	TGTGCCAGCAGTTACGCCACGGAAGCTTTCTTT
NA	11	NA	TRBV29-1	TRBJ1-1	CSGQTSTEAFF	TGCAGCGGTCAGACGTCCACTGAAGCTTTCTTT
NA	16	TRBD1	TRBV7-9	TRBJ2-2	CASSPGQGINTGELFF	TGTGCCAGCAGCCCGGGACAGGGCATCAACACCGGGGAGCTGTTTTTT
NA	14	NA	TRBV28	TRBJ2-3	CASSFLGATDTQYF	TGTGCCAGCAGTTTTTTGGGGGCCACAGATACGCAGTATTTT
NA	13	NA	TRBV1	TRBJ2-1	CTSSTPGGGEQFF	TGCACCAGCAGCACCCCGGGGGGAGGTGAGCAGTTCTTC
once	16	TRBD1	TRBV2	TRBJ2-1	CASRVPGQGLWNEQFF	TGTGCCAGCAGGGTCCCGGGACAGGGGCTGTGGAATGAGCAGTTCTTC
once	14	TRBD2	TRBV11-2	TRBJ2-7	CASSWDSGSYEQYF	TGTGCCAGCAGCTGGGATAGCGGGAGCTACGAGCAGTACTTC
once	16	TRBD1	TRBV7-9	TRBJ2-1	CASSSRTGDAYNEQFF	TGTGCCAGCAGCAGCCGAACAGGGGATGCCTACAATGAGCAGTTCTTC
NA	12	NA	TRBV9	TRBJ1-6	CASSVNNSPLHF	TGTGCCAGCAGCGTCAATAATTCACCCCTCCACTTT
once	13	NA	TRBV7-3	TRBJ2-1	CASSPARDNEQFF	TGTGCCAGCAGTCCCGCTAGGGACAATGAGCAGTTCTTC
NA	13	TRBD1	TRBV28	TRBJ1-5	CASSGQGSRPRHF	TGTGCCAGCAGTGGACAGGGAAGTCGCCCAAGGCATTTT
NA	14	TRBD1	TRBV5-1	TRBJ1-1	CASSWGQGDTEAFF	TGCGCCAGCAGCTGGGGACAGGGGGACACTGAAGCTTTCTTT
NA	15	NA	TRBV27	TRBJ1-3	CASSITPERGNTIYF	TGTGCCAGCAGTATTACTCCAGAAAGGGGAAACACCATATATTTT
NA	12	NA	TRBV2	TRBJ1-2	CASSERAIGYTF	TGTGCCAGCAGTGAAAGGGCTATTGGCTACACCTTC
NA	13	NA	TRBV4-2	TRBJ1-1	CASSPEWAMGAFF	TGTGCCAGCAGCCCGGAATGGGCTATGGGAGCTTTCTTT
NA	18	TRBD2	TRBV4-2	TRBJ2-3	CASSQGLAGGPSTDTQYF	TGTGCCAGCAGCCAAGGACTAGCGGGGGGGCCTAGCACAGATACGCAGTATTTT
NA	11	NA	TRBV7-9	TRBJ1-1	CASSTGTEAFF	TGTGCCAGCAGCACCGGGACAGAAGCTTTCTTT
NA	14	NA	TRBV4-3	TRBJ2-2	CASRMDWRTGELFF	TGCGCCAGCAGGATGGACTGGAGAACCGGGGAGCTGTTTTTT
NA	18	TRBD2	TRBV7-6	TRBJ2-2	CASSPRLAGASNTGELFF	TGTGCCAGCAGCCCACGACTAGCGGGAGCTTCGAACACCGGGGAGCTGTTTTTT
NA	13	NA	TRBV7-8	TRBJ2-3	CASSLDGTDTQYF	TGTGCCAGCAGCTTAGATGGCACAGATACGCAGTATTTT
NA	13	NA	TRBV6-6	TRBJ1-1	CASSRGPNTEAFF	TGTGCCAGCAGCCGTGGCCCTAACACTGAAGCTTTCTTT
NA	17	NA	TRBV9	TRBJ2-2	CASSVWGVRGATGELFF	TGTGCCAGCAGCGTTTGGGGGGTCAGAGGCGCCACCGGGGAGCTGTTTTTT
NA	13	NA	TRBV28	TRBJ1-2	CASSFGTPRGYTF	TGTGCCAGCAGTTTCGGGACACCGCGGGGCTACACCTTC
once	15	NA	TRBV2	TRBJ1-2	CASSELDGNLYGYTF	TGTGCCAGCAGTGAATTGGACGGGAACCTCTATGGCTACACCTTC
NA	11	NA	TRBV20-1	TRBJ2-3	CSASREYTQYF	TGCAGTGCTAGTAGAGAGTATACGCAGTATTTT
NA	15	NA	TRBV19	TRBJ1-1	CASSSGRREGVEAFF	TGTGCCAGTAGTAGCGGTAGGCGGGAAGGGGTTGAAGCTTTCTTT
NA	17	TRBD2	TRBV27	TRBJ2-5	CASSPQSGLVSKETQYF	TGTGCCAGCAGTCCTCAATCGGGACTAGTATCTAAGGAGACCCAGTACTTC
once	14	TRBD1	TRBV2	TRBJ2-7	CASSERDRRYEQYF	TGTGCCAGCAGTGAACGGGACAGGCGCTACGAGCAGTACTTC
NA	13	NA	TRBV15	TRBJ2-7	CATSGRGRYEQYF	TGTGCCACCAGCGGCCGGGGTAGATACGAGCAGTACTTC
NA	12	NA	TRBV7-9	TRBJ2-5	CASRGPGETQYF	TGTGCCAGCAGGGGGCCGGGGGAGACCCAGTACTTC
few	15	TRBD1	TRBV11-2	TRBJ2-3	CASSLVGTDTDTQYF	TGTGCCAGCAGCTTAGTCGGGACAGACACAGATACGCAGTATTTT
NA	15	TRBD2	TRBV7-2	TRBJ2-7	CASSLVAGGLYEQYF	TGTGCCAGCAGCTTAGTAGCGGGGGGCCTCTACGAGCAGTACTTC
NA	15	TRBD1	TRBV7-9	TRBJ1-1	CASSVRQGAVTEAFF	TGTGCCAGCAGCGTAAGGCAGGGGGCAGTCACTGAAGCTTTCTTT